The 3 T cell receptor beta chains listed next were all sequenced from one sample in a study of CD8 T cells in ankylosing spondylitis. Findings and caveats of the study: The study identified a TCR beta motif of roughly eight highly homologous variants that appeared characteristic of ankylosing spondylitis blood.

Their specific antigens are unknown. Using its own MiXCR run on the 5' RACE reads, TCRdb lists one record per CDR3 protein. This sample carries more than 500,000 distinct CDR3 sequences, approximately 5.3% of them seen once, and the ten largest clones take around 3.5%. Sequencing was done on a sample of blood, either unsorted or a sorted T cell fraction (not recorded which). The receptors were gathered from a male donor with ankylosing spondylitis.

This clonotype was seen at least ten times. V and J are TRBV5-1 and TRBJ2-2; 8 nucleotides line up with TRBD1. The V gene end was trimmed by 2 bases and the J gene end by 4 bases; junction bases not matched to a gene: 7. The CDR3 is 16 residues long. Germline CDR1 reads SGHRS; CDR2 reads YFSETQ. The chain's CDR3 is CASSFLAGGLTGELFF. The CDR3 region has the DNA TGCGCCAGCAGCTTCCTTGCAGGGGGCCTCACCGGGGAGCTGTTTTTT.

The DNA of the CDR3 is TGTGCCAGCAGCTCGGGGACAGGGGTGAACACTGAAGCTTTCTTT. This translates into CASSSGTGVNTEAFF. V gene TRBV11-3 combines with J gene TRBJ1-1, with TRBD1 identical over 10 bases. Germline V gene lookup returns CDR1 SGHNT and CDR2 YENEEA. V lost 4 bases to trimming and J lost 0 bases; unmatched junction nucleotides: 2. This CDR3 spans 15 amino acids.

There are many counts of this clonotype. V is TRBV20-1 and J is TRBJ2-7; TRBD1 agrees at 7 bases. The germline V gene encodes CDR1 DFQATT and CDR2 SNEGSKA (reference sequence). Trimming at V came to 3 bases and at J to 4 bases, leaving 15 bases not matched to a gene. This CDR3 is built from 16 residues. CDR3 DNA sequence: TGCAGTGCTAGGGCCCCCAACAGGGGAGAAGATTACGAGCAGTACTTC. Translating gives CSARAPNRGEDYEQYF.